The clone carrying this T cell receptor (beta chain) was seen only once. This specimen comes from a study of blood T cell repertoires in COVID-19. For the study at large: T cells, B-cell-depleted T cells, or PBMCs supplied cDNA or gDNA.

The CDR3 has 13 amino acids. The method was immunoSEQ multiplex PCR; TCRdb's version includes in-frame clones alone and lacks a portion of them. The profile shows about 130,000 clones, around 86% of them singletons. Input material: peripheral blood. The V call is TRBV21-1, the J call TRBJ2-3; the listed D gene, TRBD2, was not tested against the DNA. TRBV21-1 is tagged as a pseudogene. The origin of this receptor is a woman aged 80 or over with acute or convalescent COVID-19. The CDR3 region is CASSPRLAGTQYF. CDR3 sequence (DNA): TGTGCCAGCAGCCCTAGACTAGCGGGTACGCAGTATTTT.